A selection of T cell receptor beta chains follows, all from one sample in a study of blood T cells in healthy people across ages. TCRdb re-called the 5' RACE reads with MiXCR, one entry per CDR3 protein. This table holds 1.6 million or so distinct CDR3 sequences, roughly 32% found once. The specimen sequenced was blood. These receptors all come from a woman in her 30s in good health. Both conserved end residues are part of each CDR3. The order of the fields is D gene, clone size, J gene, V gene, CDR3 protein, CDR3 DNA. The D gene is left open where the match is weak. Some rows mark clone size as missing; the rest say once, few, many or name a class of expanded clone.

TRBD1 . TRBJ1-1 TRBV14 CASSHRGRGLTEAFF TGTGCCAGCAGCCACCGAGGGAGGGGGCTCACTGAAGCTTTCTTT
TRBD1 . TRBJ2-4 TRBV6-2/TRBV6-3 CASSDDREGTKNIQYF TGTGCCAGCAGTGACGACAGGGAAGGGACCAAAAACATTCAGTACTTC
TRBD2 . TRBJ2-1 TRBV12-3/TRBV12-4 CASSLGVAGREQFF TGTGCCAGCAGTTTAGGGGTAGCGGGGAGGGAGCAGTTCTTC
. . TRBJ2-2 TRBV27 CASSFGGPAGELFF TGTGCCAGCAGTTTTGGGGGCCCGGCCGGGGAGCTGTTTTTT
TRBD1 . TRBJ2-7 TRBV20-1 CSARSRTGIFHEQYF TGCAGTGCTAGAAGCCGGACAGGTATATTCCACGAGCAGTACTTC
. few TRBJ2-6 TRBV30 CACGNSGANVLTF TGTGCCTGTGGAAACTCTGGGGCCAACGTCCTGACTTTC
. few TRBJ2-1 TRBV18 CASSPPGLGVGNEQFF TGTGCCAGCTCACCGCCGGGGCTAGGGGTCGGAAATGAGCAGTTCTTC
. few TRBJ2-1 TRBV7-3 CASSSSGGNLYNEQFF TGTGCCAGCAGCTCTTCCGGCGGGAATCTATACAATGAGCAGTTCTTC
. . TRBJ2-5 TRBV28 CASSLPEPYFRETQYF TGTGCCAGCAGCCTCCCTGAGCCGTATTTCCGAGAGACCCAGTACTTC
. . TRBJ2-5 TRBV19 CASSRTGTQYF TGTGCCAGTAGCCGCACCGGGACCCAGTACTTC
TRBD2 many TRBJ2-5 TRBV4-1 CASSQAPGLAGEETQYF TGCGCCAGCAGCCAAGCCCCCGGACTAGCGGGAGAAGAGACCCAGTACTTC
TRBD1 few TRBJ2-7 TRBV7-2 CASSLLPGQGYEQYF TGTGCCAGCAGTCTACTTCCGGGACAGGGCTACGAGCAGTACTTC
. . TRBJ2-7 TRBV29-1 CSVKSGDRTYEQYF TGCAGCGTCAAGAGCGGGGACAGAACCTACGAGCAGTACTTC
TRBD2 many TRBJ2-7 TRBV7-9 CASTQGTSGSYEQYF TGTGCCAGCACCCAAGGGACTAGCGGATCCTACGAGCAGTACTTC
. few TRBJ2-5 TRBV6-5 CASRGLGLETQYF TGTGCCAGCAGGGGCCTAGGTCTCGAGACCCAGTACTTC
TRBD2 . TRBJ2-7 TRBV27 CASSSSSGSYTYEQYF TGTGCCAGCTCCTCCTCGAGCGGGAGTTATACCTACGAGCAGTACTTC
. . TRBJ2-7 TRBV25-1 CASSHGAPYEQYF TGTGCCAGCTCCCACGGGGCGCCGTACGAGCAGTACTTC
. . TRBJ2-7 TRBV6-1 CASKSQGYEQYF TGTGCCAGCAAATCGCAGGGCTACGAGCAGTACTTC
. . TRBJ2-3 TRBV4-1 CASSQVRQSTDTQYF TGCGCCAGCAGCCAAGTGCGACAGAGCACAGATACGCAGTATTTT
. few TRBJ2-3 TRBV10-3 CAISGGLAGFTDTQYF TGTGCCATCAGTGGGGGATTGGCGGGTTTCACAGATACGCAGTATTTT
TRBD1 . TRBJ1-2 TRBV9 CASSEQGAHGYTF TGTGCCAGCAGCGAACAGGGGGCGCATGGCTACACCTTC
. . TRBJ2-3 TRBV2 CASRGFPNTDTQYF TGTGCCAGCAGGGGGTTCCCAAACACAGATACGCAGTATTTT
TRBD2 few TRBJ2-1 TRBV12-3/TRBV12-4 CASSLGGDPGNEQFF TGTGCCAGCAGTTTGGGAGGGGATCCGGGCAATGAGCAGTTCTTC
. . TRBJ2-1 TRBV6-5 CASSYSPNHNEQFF TGTGCCAGCAGTTACTCGCCTAACCACAATGAGCAGTTCTTC
. few TRBJ1-2 TRBV12-3/TRBV12-4 CASSLGGGYYGYTF TGTGCCAGCAGTTTAGGGGGGGGCTACTATGGCTACACCTTC
TRBD2 . TRBJ2-1 TRBV11-2 CASRSSTSDEQFF TGTGCCAGCAGATCGAGTACTAGCGATGAGCAGTTCTTC
TRBD2 few TRBJ2-3 TRBV4-2 CASSQGIAGGLRDTQYF TGTGCCAGCAGCCAAGGGATAGCGGGGGGCCTCAGGGATACGCAGTATTTT
. few TRBJ2-3 TRBV12-3/TRBV12-4 CASSMEGDTQYF TGTGCCAGCAGTATGGAAGGGGATACGCAGTATTTT
. few TRBJ2-7 TRBV27 CASMGPRVKEQYF TGTGCCAGCATGGGTCCTAGGGTAAAAGAGCAGTACTTC
TRBD1 . TRBJ2-7 TRBV6-5 CASSYAVGTGTYEQYF TGTGCCAGCAGTTACGCAGTGGGGACAGGGACCTACGAGCAGTACTTC
. . TRBJ2-1 TRBV4-1 CASSPIDRGRLGNEQFF TGCGCCAGCAGCCCGATTGATAGGGGTCGTCTCGGGAATGAGCAGTTCTTC
. few TRBJ1-5 TRBV12-3/TRBV12-4 CASNIQGYGQPQHF TGTGCCAGCAACATTCAGGGCTACGGGCAGCCCCAGCATTTT
. . TRBJ2-7 TRBV27 CASSLTGGDRAYEQYF TGTGCCAGCAGTTTAACAGGAGGGGACAGAGCCTACGAGCAGTACTTC
. many TRBJ1-6 TRBV7-2 CASSLVNSPLHF TGTGCCAGCAGCTTAGTTAATTCACCCCTCCACTTT
TRBD1 . TRBJ1-2 TRBV10-2 CASSDSGTEISYGYTF TGCGCCAGCAGTGACTCCGGGACAGAAATTTCCTATGGCTACACCTTC
TRBD1 few TRBJ2-5 TRBV29-1 CSGRGQGRETQYF TGCAGCGGCCGGGGACAGGGGAGAGAGACCCAGTACTTC
. few TRBJ2-3 TRBV7-9 CASKGPLGTDTQYF TGTGCCAGCAAGGGGCCCCTTGGCACAGATACGCAGTATTTT
. once TRBJ2-5 TRBV11-1 CASSQLSRGQTGETQYF TGTGCCAGCAGTCAACTCTCGCGGGGCCAAACGGGAGAGACCCAGTACTTC
. . TRBJ2-1 TRBV6-6 CASSPRVEQFF TGTGCCAGCTCACCACGGGTGGAGCAGTTCTTC
. few TRBJ2-7 TRBV6-5 CASSSNREPYEQYF TGTGCCAGCAGTTCTAACCGGGAACCCTACGAGCAGTACTTC
. . TRBJ2-7 TRBV14 CASSQPGAGAYEQYF TGTGCCAGCAGCCAACCGGGGGCCGGAGCCTACGAGCAGTACTTC
TRBD1 few TRBJ2-1 TRBV24-1 CATRLQGGSYNEQFF TGTGCCACCAGACTACAGGGGGGCTCCTACAATGAGCAGTTCTTC
TRBD2 many TRBJ2-5 TRBV13 CASSLTSGGANSETQYF TGTGCCAGCAGCCTAACTAGCGGGGGGGCCAATTCGGAGACCCAGTACTTC
. few TRBJ2-1 TRBV30 CAWSDPRLDEQFF TGTGCCTGGAGTGACCCCCGACTAGATGAGCAGTTCTTC
. . TRBJ1-2 TRBV20-1 CSAISGNYGYTF TGCAGTGCTATATCCGGAAACTATGGCTACACCTTC
TRBD2 few TRBJ2-3 TRBV3-1 CASSQETSRGTDTQYF TGTGCCAGCAGCCAGGAGACTAGCCGAGGCACAGATACGCAGTATTTT
. few TRBJ2-3 TRBV20-1 CSARDRAGTDTQYF TGCAGTGCTAGAGATCGAGCGGGCACAGATACGCAGTATTTT
TRBD1 many TRBJ1-1 TRBV2 CASSQGDGTEAFF TGTGCCAGCAGTCAGGGGGACGGAACTGAAGCTTTCTTT
. . TRBJ2-3 TRBV7-3 CASSLTVLSTDTQYF TGTGCCAGCAGCTTAACTGTGTTGAGCACAGATACGCAGTATTTT
. few TRBJ2-1 TRBV7-9 CASSAGRLIRDEQFF TGTGCCAGCAGTGCAGGTAGATTAATAAGAGATGAGCAGTTCTTC
. few TRBJ2-3 TRBV18 CASSAGSSTDTQYF TGTGCCAGCTCAGCGGGGTCTAGCACAGATACGCAGTATTTT
TRBD1 . TRBJ2-1 TRBV6-1 CASDRDPYNEQFF TGTGCCTCCGACAGGGATCCCTACAATGAGCAGTTCTTC
TRBD1 . TRBJ1-1 TRBV6-5 CASSPNRGGKAFF TGTGCCAGCAGCCCAAACAGGGGTGGAAAAGCTTTCTTT
. . TRBJ1-3 TRBV4-2 CASSQDQGQSGNTIYF TGTGCCAGCAGCCAAGATCAGGGGCAGTCTGGAAACACCATATATTTT
TRBD1 . TRBJ1-4 TRBV29-1 CSVYGQDEKLFF TGCAGCGTTTATGGACAGGATGAAAAACTGTTTTTT